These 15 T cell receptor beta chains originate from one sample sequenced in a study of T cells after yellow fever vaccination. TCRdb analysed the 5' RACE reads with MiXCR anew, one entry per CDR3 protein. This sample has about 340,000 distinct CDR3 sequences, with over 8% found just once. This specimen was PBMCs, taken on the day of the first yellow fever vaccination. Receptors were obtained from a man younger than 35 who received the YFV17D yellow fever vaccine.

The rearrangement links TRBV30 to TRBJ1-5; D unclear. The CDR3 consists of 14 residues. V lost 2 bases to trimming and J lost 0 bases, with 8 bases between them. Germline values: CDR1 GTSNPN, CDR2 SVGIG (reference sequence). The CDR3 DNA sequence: TGTGCCTGGAGTAAGGGTCTTAGCAATCAGCCCCAGCATTTT. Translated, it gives CAWSKGLSNQPQHF. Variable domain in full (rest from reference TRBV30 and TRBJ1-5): SQTIHQWPATLVQPVGSPLSLECTVEGTSNPNLYWYRQAAGRGLQLLFYSVGIGQISSEVPQNLSASRPQDRQFILSSKKLLLSDSGFYLCAWSKGLSNQPQHFGDGTRLSIL.

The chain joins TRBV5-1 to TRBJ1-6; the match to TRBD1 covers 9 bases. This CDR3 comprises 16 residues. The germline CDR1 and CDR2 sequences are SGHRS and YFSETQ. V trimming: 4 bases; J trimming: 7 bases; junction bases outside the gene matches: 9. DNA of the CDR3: TGCGCCAGCAGCGCTCTGACAGGGGGAACAAATTCACCCCTCCACTTT. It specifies CASSALTGGTNSPLHF.

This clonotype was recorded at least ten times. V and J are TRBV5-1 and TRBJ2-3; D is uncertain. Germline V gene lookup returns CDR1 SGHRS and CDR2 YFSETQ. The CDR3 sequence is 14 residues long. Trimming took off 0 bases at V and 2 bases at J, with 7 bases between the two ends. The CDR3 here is CASSLGRYTDTQYF. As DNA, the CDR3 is TGCGCCAGCAGCTTGGGTAGATACACAGATACGCAGTATTTT.

CDR3 DNA: TGCAGTGCTAGCGGTGCTAGCGGGGTTGAGACCCAGTACTTC. This gives the protein CSASGASGVETQYF. V and J are TRBV20-1 and TRBJ2-5, with 9 nucleotides matching TRBD2. This CDR3 spans 14 amino acids. From germline, CDR1 is DFQATT and CDR2 SNEGSKA (reference sequence). Unmatched junction bases numbered 7, after V lost 3 bases and J lost 5 bases.

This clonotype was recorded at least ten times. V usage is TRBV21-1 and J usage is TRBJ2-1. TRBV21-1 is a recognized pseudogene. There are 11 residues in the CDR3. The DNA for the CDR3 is TGTGCCAGCAGCCTCCACAATGAGCAGTTCTTC. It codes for CASSLHNEQFF.

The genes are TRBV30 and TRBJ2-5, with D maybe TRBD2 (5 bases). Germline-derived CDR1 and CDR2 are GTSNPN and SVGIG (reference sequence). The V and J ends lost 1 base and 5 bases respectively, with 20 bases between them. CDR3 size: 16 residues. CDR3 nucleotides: TGTGCCTGGAGTGATACGCGGAGAGGGCAATCGGAGACCCAGTACTTC. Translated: CAWSDTRRGQSETQYF.

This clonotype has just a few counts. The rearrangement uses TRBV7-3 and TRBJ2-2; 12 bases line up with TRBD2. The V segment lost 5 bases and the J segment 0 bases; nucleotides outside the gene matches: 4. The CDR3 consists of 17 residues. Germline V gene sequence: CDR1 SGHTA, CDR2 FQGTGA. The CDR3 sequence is CASSTGLAGPNTGELFF. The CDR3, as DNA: TGTGCCAGCAGCACGGGACTAGCGGGTCCGAACACCGGGGAGCTGTTTTTT.

DNA of the CDR3: TGTGCCAGCAGCCCCGGACAGGGAGTTCAAGAGACCCAGTACTTC. This codes for CASSPGQGVQETQYF. V gene TRBV11-2 combines with J gene TRBJ2-5; 8 bases map to TRBD1. The V segment lost 5 bases and the J segment 2 bases; nucleotides outside the gene matches: 7. Germline CDR1 is SGHAT and CDR2 is FQNNGV. CDR3 length equals 15 residues.

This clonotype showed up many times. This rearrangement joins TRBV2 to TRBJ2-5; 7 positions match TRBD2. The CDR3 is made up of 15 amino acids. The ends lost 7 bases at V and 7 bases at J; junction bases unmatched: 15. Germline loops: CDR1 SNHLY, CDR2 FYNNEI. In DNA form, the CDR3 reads TGTGCCAGCACCGAAGCGGGGAGAAAACGAGGGACCCAGTACTTC. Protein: CASTEAGRKRGTQYF.

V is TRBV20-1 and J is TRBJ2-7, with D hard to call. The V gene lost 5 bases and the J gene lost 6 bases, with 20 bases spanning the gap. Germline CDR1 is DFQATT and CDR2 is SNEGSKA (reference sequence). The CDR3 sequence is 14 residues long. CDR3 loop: CSAGITATALEQYF. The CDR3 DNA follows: TGCAGTGCTGGAATAACCGCGACGGCCCTCGAGCAGTACTTC.

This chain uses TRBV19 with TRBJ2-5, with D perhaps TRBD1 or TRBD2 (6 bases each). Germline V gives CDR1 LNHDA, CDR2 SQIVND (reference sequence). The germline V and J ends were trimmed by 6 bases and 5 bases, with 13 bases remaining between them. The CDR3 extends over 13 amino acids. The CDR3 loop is CASSNRDWETQYF. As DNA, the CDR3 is TGTGCCAGTAGCAACAGGGACTGGGAGACCCAGTACTTC.

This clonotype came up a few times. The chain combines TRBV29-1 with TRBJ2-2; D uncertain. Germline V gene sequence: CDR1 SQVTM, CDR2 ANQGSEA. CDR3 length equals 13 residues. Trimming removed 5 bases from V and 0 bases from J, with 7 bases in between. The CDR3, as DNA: TGCAGCGTTTTACAGACGAACACCGGGGAGCTGTTTTTT. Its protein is CSVLQTNTGELFF.

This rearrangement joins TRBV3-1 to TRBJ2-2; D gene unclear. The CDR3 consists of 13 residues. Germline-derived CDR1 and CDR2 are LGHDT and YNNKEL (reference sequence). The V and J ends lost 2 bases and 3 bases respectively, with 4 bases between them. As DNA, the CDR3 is TGTGCCAGCAGCCAACCCTACACCGGGGAGCTGTTTTTT. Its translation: CASSQPYTGELFF.

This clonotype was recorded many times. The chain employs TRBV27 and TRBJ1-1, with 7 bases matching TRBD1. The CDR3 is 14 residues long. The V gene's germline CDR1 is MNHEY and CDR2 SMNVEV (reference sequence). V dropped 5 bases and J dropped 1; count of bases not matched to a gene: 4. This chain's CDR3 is CASSRNRGNTEAFF. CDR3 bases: TGTGCCAGCAGTCGTAACAGGGGGAACACTGAAGCTTTCTTT.

This chain's CDR3 is CASNGRENTEAFF. In DNA, the CDR3 is TGTGCCAGCAACGGGAGGGAGAACACTGAAGCTTTCTTT. The V gene is TRBV6-1, the J gene TRBJ1-1; D remains ambiguous. Deletions cut 7 bases from V and 1 base from J, with 10 bases between. The CDR3 covers 13 residues. Germline-derived CDR1 and CDR2 are MNHNS and SASEGT.